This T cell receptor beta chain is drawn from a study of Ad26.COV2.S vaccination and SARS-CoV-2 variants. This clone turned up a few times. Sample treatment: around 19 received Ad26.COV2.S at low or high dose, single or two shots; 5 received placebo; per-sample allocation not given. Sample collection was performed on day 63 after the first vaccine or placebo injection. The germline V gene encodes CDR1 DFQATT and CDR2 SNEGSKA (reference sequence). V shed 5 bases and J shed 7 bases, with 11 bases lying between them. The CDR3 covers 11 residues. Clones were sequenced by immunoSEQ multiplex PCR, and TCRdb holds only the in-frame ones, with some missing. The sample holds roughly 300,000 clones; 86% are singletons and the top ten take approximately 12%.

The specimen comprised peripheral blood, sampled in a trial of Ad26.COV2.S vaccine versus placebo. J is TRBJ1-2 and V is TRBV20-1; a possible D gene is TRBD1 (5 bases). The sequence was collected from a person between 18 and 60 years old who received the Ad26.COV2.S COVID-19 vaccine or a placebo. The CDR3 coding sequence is TGCAGTGCTCCCCGGGGCCGTGGCTACACCTTC. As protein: CSAPRGRGYTF.